The entry below gives a single T cell receptor (beta chain) sequence along with its context. Antigen specificity is unknown. Germline V lookup: CDR1 GTSNPN, CDR2 SVGIG (reference sequence). CDR3 length equals 14 residues. The J segment lost 6 bases and the V segment lost 0 bases, leaving 4 bases of the junction unmatched. This record belongs to a study of cytomegalovirus exposure and HLA in healthy donors. Study information: About 179 million T cells yielded around 120 million unique TCR beta sequences in earlier analysis. Findings and caveats of the study: Cytomegalovirus-associated TCR beta chains were listed, numbering some 150. Being indistinguishable, some V segments were excluded, TRBV6-2 and TRBV6-3 among them. Analyzed later, most CMV-associated TCR beta chains appeared HLA-restricted.

The PCR made use of 60 Vbeta and 13 Jbeta primers. Assay used: immunoSEQ multiplex PCR; TCRdb lists only in-frame clones, some missing. The sample yields some 110,000 clones, over 70% seen once. The sequenced material came from PBMCs. The sequence was collected from a man under 40 in good health and CMV-seronegative. V is TRBV30 and J is TRBJ1-2; TRBD1 matches at 10 bases. CDR3 sequence (DNA): TGTGCCTGGAGTGTGGCTGGGACAGGGGATGGCTACACCTTC. It encodes CAWSVAGTGDGYTF.